The 29 T cell receptor beta chains reported below all come from one sample, sequenced in a study of spatial heterogeneity in lung cancer. Specified time point: sample taken at primary tumor resection. Whole RNA, isolated from tumor, nontumor lung or frozen PBMC, was sequenced without prior sorting. TCRdb re-analysed the 5' RACE reads in MiXCR, keeping a single row per CDR3 protein. This table has around 92,000 distinct CDR3 sequences, 9.5% to 15% appearing once. Sequenced here: PBMCs, sampled at surgery. These receptors all come from a male donor with early-stage non-small cell lung cancer.

The chain employs TRBV7-2 and TRBJ1-3; D is possibly TRBD1 (6 bases). The CDR3 runs 18 residues. V was pared by 1 base and J by 4 bases, with 20 bases between. Germline V gene data show CDR1 as SGHTA and CDR2 as FQGNSA. The CDR3 coding sequence is TGTGCCAGCAGCTTAGGTCCCCCAGGGGTCCCCTCCGGAAACACCATATATTTT. This encodes CASSLGPPGVPSGNTIYF.

As concerns this clonotype: A read error is likely, as this CDR3 ends without the conserved phenylalanine or tryptophan. The chain couples TRBV9 to TRBJ2-2, with 9 bases lining up with TRBD2. The CDR3 spans 16 residues. The junction had 4 bases not matched to a gene; V was cut back by 1 base and J by 3 bases. Germline lookup yields CDR1 SGDLS and CDR2 YYNGEE. Here the CDR3 reads CASSVQLAGYTGELFL. CDR3 DNA: TGTGCCAGCAGCGTACAGCTAGCGGGGTACACCGGGGAGCTGTTTCTT.

This clonotype was counted only a few times. The J gene is TRBJ2-7, the V gene TRBV20-1, with 8 positions matching TRBD1. Looked up from germline, CDR1 is DFQATT and CDR2 is SNEGSKA (reference sequence). J gave up 4 bases and V 6 bases, and 8 bases lay outside the gene matches. This CDR3 spans 13 amino acids. As DNA, the CDR3 is TGCAGTGCCCCGCCCGGACAGGGATACGAGCAGTACTTC. As protein: CSAPPGQGYEQYF.

The chain couples TRBV6-2 or TRBV6-3 to TRBJ1-5, with D perhaps TRBD1 (5 bases). The V gene lost 5 bases and the J gene lost 6 bases, with 17 bases spanning the gap. Germline CDR1 is MNHEY and CDR2 is SVGEGT. CDR3 length: 15 residues. The CDR3 region has the DNA TGTGCCAGCAGTACACCGGGACTGCCACGTCAGCCCCAGCATTTT. Translated, it gives CASSTPGLPRQPQHF.

This clonotype was detected only a few times. The chain combines TRBV28 with TRBJ1-1, with 7 bases matching TRBD1. Germline trimming cut 7 bases from V and 6 bases from J; bases unmatched to any gene: 17. Germline CDR1 reads MDHEN; CDR2 reads SYDVKM. The CDR3 has 16 residues. CDR3 sequence (DNA): TGTGCCAGCACCCCGATTTGGACAGGTGATAAATCTGAAGCTTTCTTT. Translating it yields CASTPIWTGDKSEAFF.

The table lists this clonotype with a few counts. The gene calls are TRBV20-1 and TRBJ2-3; 11 bases map to TRBD1. The CDR3 has 17 amino acids. V trimming: 5 bases; J trimming: 2 bases; junction bases outside the gene matches: 12. The germline gives CDR1 DFQATT, CDR2 SNEGSKA (reference sequence). CDR3 sequence reads: CSAVGQGVSGITDTQYF. The CDR3 nucleotides read TGCAGTGCTGTGGGACAGGGGGTTAGCGGAATCACAGATACGCAGTATTTT.

This clonotype was counted between two and nine times. The rearrangement joins TRBV4-3 to TRBJ2-5; tentative D call: TRBD1 (7 bases). The CDR3 spans 18 residues. Germline CDR1 reads LGHNA; CDR2 reads YSLEER. Trimming removed 3 bases from V and 1 base from J, with 21 bases in between. The CDR3 reads CASSQSGGGTDSQETQYF. CDR3 nucleotides: TGCGCCAGCAGCCAGTCCGGAGGAGGGACAGATAGCCAAGAGACCCAGTACTTC.

The V call is TRBV24-1, the J call TRBJ2-5, with no clear D. The CDR3 totals 14 residues. Trimming took off 4 bases at V and 3 bases at J, with 11 bases between the two ends. Germline assignment: CDR1 KGHDR and CDR2 SFDVKD. For the CDR3, the DNA is TGTGCCACCAGTGACCCTTCAGTTGAAGAGACCCAGTACTTC. This gives the protein CATSDPSVEETQYF.

This clonotype was seen a handful of times. The V gene is TRBV18, the J gene TRBJ2-3; D not resolved. Germline loops: CDR1 KGHSH, CDR2 LQKENI. Trimming cost V 5 bases and J 2 bases, with 8 bases left between them. This CDR3 is built from 13 residues. The CDR3 spells CASSESLTDTQYF. As DNA, the CDR3 is TGTGCCAGCTCAGAGAGTCTCACAGATACGCAGTATTTT.

This clonotype was observed a handful of times. The chain is built from TRBV6-1 and TRBJ2-7; 8 bases map to TRBD2. Germline CDR1 reads MNHNS; CDR2 reads SASEGT. This CDR3 comprises 14 residues. J lost 0 bases, V lost 6 bases, and 4 bases had no gene match. DNA of the CDR3: TGTGCCAGCAGGATAGCGGGGAGCTCCTACGAGCAGTACTTC. Translation: CASRIAGSSYEQYF.

The genes are TRBV29-1 and TRBJ2-3; TRBD2 matches 10 bases. Germline CDR1 and CDR2: SQVTM and ANQGSEA. The length of the CDR3 is 14 residues. The V and J ends lost 7 bases and 1 base, in that order; junction bases with no gene match: 5. CDR3 sequence (DNA): TGCAGCGCCAGGACTAGCGGACGCACAGATACGCAGTATTTT. It specifies CSARTSGRTDTQYF.

This clonotype has only a few counts. V gene TRBV4-3 combines with J gene TRBJ1-3; D unclear. The germline V gene encodes CDR1 LGHNA and CDR2 YSLEER. V shed 0 bases and J shed 4 bases, with 16 bases lying between them. The CDR3 loop spans 17 amino acids. The CDR3 spells CASSQDLPAGSGNTIYF. As DNA, the CDR3 is TGCGCCAGCAGCCAAGATTTACCCGCGGGATCCGGAAACACCATATATTTT.

This clonotype was observed a handful of times. The chain links TRBV7-9 to TRBJ1-2, with no clear D. The CDR3 runs to 16 residues. Per the germline V gene, CDR1 is SEHNR and CDR2 is FQNEAQ (reference sequence). V lost 2 bases and J 0 bases, leaving 13 bases between the germline ends. The chain's CDR3 is CASSLNPGEPNYGYTF. The CDR3 DNA follows: TGTGCCAGCAGCTTAAACCCAGGCGAGCCTAACTATGGCTACACCTTC.

The rearrangement links TRBV5-4 to TRBJ2-1, with 7 positions matching TRBD1. The V and J ends lost 3 bases and 2 bases, in that order; junction bases with no gene match: 5. Looked up from germline, CDR1 is SGHNT and CDR2 is YYREEE (reference sequence). The CDR3 loop spans 15 amino acids. The CDR3 region is CASSSRQGAYNEQFF. CDR3 coding DNA: TGTGCCAGCAGCTCTCGGCAGGGGGCCTACAATGAGCAGTTCTTC.

The rearrangement uses TRBV12-3 or TRBV12-4 and TRBJ2-7, with TRBD2 matching over 11 bases. There are 16 residues in the CDR3. With V trimmed by 1 base and J by 4 bases, 6 bases remained unmatched. CDR3 sequence (DNA): TGTGCCAGCAGTTTAGGAGAAACTAGCGGGAGTTACGAGCAGTACTTC. This gives the protein CASSLGETSGSYEQYF.

This clonotype showed up many times. The chain has TRBV5-1 and TRBJ2-3; tentatively, D is TRBD1 or TRBD2 (5 bases each). The CDR3 covers 14 residues. Per germline, CDR1 SGHRS and CDR2 YFSETQ. V lost 0 bases to trimming and J lost 2 bases, with 7 bases between them. This chain's CDR3 is CASSLEGTTDTQYF. DNA of the CDR3: TGCGCCAGCAGCTTGGAGGGGACCACAGATACGCAGTATTTT. The full variable domain, in which reference TRBV5-1 and TRBJ2-3 provide the parts outside the CDR3, is KAGVTQTPRYLIKTRGQQVTLSCSPISGHRSVSWYQQTPGQGLQFLFEYFSETQRNKGNFPGRFSGRQFSNSRSEMNVSTLELGDSALYLCASSLEGTTDTQYFGPGTRLTVL.

This clonotype has ten or more counts. The chain carries TRBV20-1 and TRBJ2-3, with D perhaps given as TRBD1 or TRBD2 (5 bases each). There are 13 residues in the CDR3. CDR1 DFQATT and CDR2 SNEGSKA come from the germline V gene (reference sequence). Between the trimmed V and J ends, which lost 5 bases and 5 bases, there was a span of 14 bases. For the CDR3, the DNA is TGCAGTGCTTGGCTAGCTCAGGGAGATACGCAGTATTTT. As protein: CSAWLAQGDTQYF.

This clonotype was recorded many times. The chain recombines TRBV9 with TRBJ2-7; D may be TRBD1 (5 bases). V gave up 0 bases and J gave up 2 bases, with 9 bases separating them. This CDR3 contains 14 residues. Germline lookup yields CDR1 SGDLS and CDR2 YYNGEE. The CDR3 bases are TGTGCCAGCAGCGTAGAAAGGACAACCTACGAGCAGTACTTC. Translation gives CASSVERTTYEQYF.

This clonotype was recorded many times. V is TRBV10-3 and J is TRBJ2-1, with a weak D call TRBD2 (5 bases). Germline V lookup: CDR1 ENHRY, CDR2 SYGVKD. Trimming took off 0 bases at V and 7 bases at J, with 13 bases between the two ends. The CDR3 contains 15 residues. Here the CDR3 reads CAISESTKSGNEQFF. The CDR3 coding sequence is TGTGCCATCAGTGAGTCAACTAAATCGGGGAATGAGCAGTTCTTC.

This clonotype occurred a few times. V and J are TRBV5-6 and TRBJ2-5; the D is unclear. The CDR3 extends over 12 amino acids. The V gene lost 3 bases and the J gene lost 7 bases, with 10 bases spanning the gap. Looked up from germline, CDR1 is SGHDT and CDR2 is YYEEEE. In DNA form, the CDR3 reads TGTGCCAGCAGCTCCGGCCCGGGGACCCAGTACTTC. Amino acids: CASSSGPGTQYF.

This clonotype came up a few times. For the CDR3, the DNA is TGTGCCAGCACCTCCCTAGGGGTCGGCGAGCAGTACTTC. Amino acid sequence: CASTSLGVGEQYF. V is TRBV6-2 or TRBV6-3 and J is TRBJ2-7; D may be TRBD1 (5 bases). Trimming pared 7 bases from V and 6 bases from J, leaving 16 bases between. Germline assignment: CDR1 MNHEY and CDR2 SVGEGT. The CDR3 runs to 13 residues.

The sample holds many counts of this clonotype. J is TRBJ2-7 and V is TRBV29-1, with D possibly being TRBD2 (6 bases). Germline V gives CDR1 SQVTM, CDR2 ANQGSEA. V shed 6 bases and J shed 8 bases, with 20 bases lying between them. The CDR3 contains 13 residues. The CDR3 region has the DNA TGCAGCGTGTTTTTGGGACTGAGGGGCAAGCAGTACTTC. It is translated as CSVFLGLRGKQYF.

The V gene is TRBV6-5, the J gene TRBJ2-2; 7 bases are a match to TRBD2. The CDR3 is 12 amino acids. J lost 7 bases, V lost 7 bases, and 3 bases had no gene match. The germline gives CDR1 MNHEY, CDR2 SVGAGI. CDR3 DNA: TGTGCCAGCAATGCGGGAGTCGGGGAGCTGTTTTTT. Translation: CASNAGVGELFF.

This clonotype turned up a few times. The chain couples TRBV12-3 or TRBV12-4 to TRBJ1-2; unclear D gene. The length of the CDR3 is 13 residues. V was clipped by 5 bases and J by 4 bases, with 11 bases between them. The CDR3 loop reads CASSATVGYGYTF. The CDR3 DNA is TGTGCCAGCAGTGCTACAGTAGGCTATGGCTACACCTTC.

This clonotype has just a few counts. The chain employs TRBV25-1 and TRBJ2-5; 14 nucleotides align to TRBD2. The CDR3 extends over 17 amino acids. The germline gives CDR1 MGHDK, CDR2 SYGVNS. Trimming at V came to 3 bases and at J to 4 bases, leaving 7 bases not matched to a gene. CDR3 amino acids: CASSDPRGLAGVETQYF. The CDR3 nucleotides read TGTGCCAGCAGTGACCCGAGGGGACTAGCGGGGGTAGAGACCCAGTACTTC.

This clonotype was counted between two and nine times. CDR3 loop: CASSAGIEMYTGELFF. The CDR3, as DNA: TGTGCCAGCAGTGCCGGGATAGAGATGTACACCGGGGAGCTGTTTTTT. The rearrangement joins TRBV6-5 to TRBJ2-2; D is perhaps TRBD2 (5 bases). CDR1 and CDR2 (germline): MNHEY, SVGAGI. V gave up 5 bases and J gave up 3 bases, with 16 bases separating them. The CDR3 spans 16 residues.

This clonotype was recorded at least ten times. The chain has TRBV4-3 and TRBJ2-1; 14 bases map to TRBD2. Germline V gene sequence: CDR1 LGHNA, CDR2 YSLEER. The CDR3 loop spans 17 amino acids. V shed 0 bases, J shed 6 bases, and the junction held 4 bases outside the gene matches. CDR3 sequence: CASSQEEGLAGVNEQFF. Here the CDR3 DNA reads TGCGCCAGCAGCCAAGAAGAGGGACTAGCGGGAGTCAATGAGCAGTTCTTC.

The chain employs TRBV7-2 and TRBJ2-3, with D perhaps TRBD2 (5 bases). CDR3 length: 17 amino acids. Germline-derived CDR1 and CDR2 are SGHTA and FQGNSA. V lost 3 bases, J lost 0 bases, and 16 bases lay in between. As DNA, the CDR3 is TGTGCCAGCAGCTTCTGGCCCAGCGGCTCTAGCACAGATACGCAGTATTTT. Residues: CASSFWPSGSSTDTQYF.

The chain is built from TRBV14 and TRBJ2-7; TRBD1 aligns across 7 bases. The CDR3 loop spans 16 amino acids. The V gene's germline CDR1 is SGHDN and CDR2 FVKESK. V trimming: 3 bases; J trimming: 4 bases; junction bases outside the gene matches: 12. The DNA of the CDR3 is TGTGCCAGCAGCCAGGAATACGGGACAGCACGTTACGAGCAGTACTTC. Translated, it gives CASSQEYGTARYEQYF.